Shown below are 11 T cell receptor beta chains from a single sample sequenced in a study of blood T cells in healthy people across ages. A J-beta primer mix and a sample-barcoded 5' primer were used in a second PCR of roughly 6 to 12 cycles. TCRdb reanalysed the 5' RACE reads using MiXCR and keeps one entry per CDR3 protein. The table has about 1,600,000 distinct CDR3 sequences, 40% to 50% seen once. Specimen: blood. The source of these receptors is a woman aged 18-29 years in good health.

For the CDR3, the DNA is TGTGCCAGCAGTGTCGTTCTAGCGGGTGGATATAGCACAGATACGCAGTATTTT. Translating it yields CASSVVLAGGYSTDTQYF. The chain recombines TRBV2 with TRBJ2-3; 8 bases fit TRBD2. Germline V CDR1 and CDR2: SNHLY, FYNNEI. The CDR3 is made up of 18 amino acids. The J segment lost 0 bases and the V segment lost 4 bases, leaving 12 bases of the junction unmatched.

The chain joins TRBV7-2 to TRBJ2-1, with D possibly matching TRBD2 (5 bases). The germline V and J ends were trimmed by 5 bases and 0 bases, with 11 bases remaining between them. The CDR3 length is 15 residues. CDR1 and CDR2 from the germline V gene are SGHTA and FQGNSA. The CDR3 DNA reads TGTGCCAGCAGCGCTGACTACTCCTCCTACAATGAGCAGTTCTTC. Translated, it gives CASSADYSSYNEQFF.

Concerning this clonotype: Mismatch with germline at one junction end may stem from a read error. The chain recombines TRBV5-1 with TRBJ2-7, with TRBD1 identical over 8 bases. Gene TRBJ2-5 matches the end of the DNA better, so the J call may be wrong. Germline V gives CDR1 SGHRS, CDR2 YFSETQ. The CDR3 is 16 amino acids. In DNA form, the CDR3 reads TGCGCCGGCAGCCCCCCGGACAGGGCTTACCAAGAGACCCAGTACTTC. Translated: CAGSPPDRAYQETQYF.

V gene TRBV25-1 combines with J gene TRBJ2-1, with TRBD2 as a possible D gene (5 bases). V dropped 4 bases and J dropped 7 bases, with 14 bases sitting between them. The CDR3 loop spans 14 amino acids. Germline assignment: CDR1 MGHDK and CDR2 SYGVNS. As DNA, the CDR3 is TGTGCCAGCAGTGGGGCGGGCGTATTGAATGAGCAGTTCTTC. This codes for CASSGAGVLNEQFF. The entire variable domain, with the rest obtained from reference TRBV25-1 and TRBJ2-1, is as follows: EADIYQTPRYLVIGTGKKITLECSQTMGHDKMYWYQQDPGMELHLIHYSYGVNSTEKGDLSSESTVSRIRTEHFPLTLESARPSHTSQYLCASSGAGVLNEQFFGPGTRLTVL.

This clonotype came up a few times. CDR3 sequence reads: CASSPGAYYEQYF. CDR3 nucleotide sequence: TGTGCCAGCAGTCCCGGGGCCTACTACGAGCAGTACTTC. The rearrangement uses TRBV12-3 or TRBV12-4 and TRBJ2-7; D might be TRBD1 or TRBD2, each matching 5 bases. V was shortened by 5 bases and J by 3 bases, with 11 bases between the two germline ends. This CDR3 contains 13 residues.

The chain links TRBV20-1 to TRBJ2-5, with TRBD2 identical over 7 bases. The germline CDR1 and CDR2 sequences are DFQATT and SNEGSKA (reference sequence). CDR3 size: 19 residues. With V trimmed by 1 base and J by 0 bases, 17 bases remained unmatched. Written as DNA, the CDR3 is TGCAGTGCTAGAGTTGGGCGAACGCGGGGGACCACTTACCAAGAGACCCAGTACTTC. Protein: CSARVGRTRGTTYQETQYF.

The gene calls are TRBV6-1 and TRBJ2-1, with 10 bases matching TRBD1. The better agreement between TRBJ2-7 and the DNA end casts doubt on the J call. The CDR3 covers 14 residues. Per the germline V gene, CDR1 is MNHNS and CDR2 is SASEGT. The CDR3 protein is CASTQGQGAYEQYF. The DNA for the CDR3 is TGTGCCAGCACTCAAGGACAGGGGGCCTACGAGCAGTACTTC.

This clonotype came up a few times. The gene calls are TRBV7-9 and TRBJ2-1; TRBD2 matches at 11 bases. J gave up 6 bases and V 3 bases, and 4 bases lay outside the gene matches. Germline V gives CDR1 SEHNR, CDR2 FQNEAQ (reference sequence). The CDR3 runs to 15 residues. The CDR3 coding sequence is TGTGCCAGCAGCTTTCTAGCGGGGGGTCGCAATGAGCAGTTCTTC. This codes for CASSFLAGGRNEQFF.

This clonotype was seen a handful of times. CDR3 DNA sequence: TGCGCCAGCAGCTTGCCCGGGGTCGGCGAGCAGTACTTC. Protein product: CASSLPGVGEQYF. The V and J genes are TRBV5-1 and TRBJ2-4; a possible D gene is TRBD2 (5 bases). The J call is in doubt because the DNA end fits TRBJ2-7 better. Per germline, CDR1 SGHRS and CDR2 YFSETQ. The CDR3 has 13 residues.

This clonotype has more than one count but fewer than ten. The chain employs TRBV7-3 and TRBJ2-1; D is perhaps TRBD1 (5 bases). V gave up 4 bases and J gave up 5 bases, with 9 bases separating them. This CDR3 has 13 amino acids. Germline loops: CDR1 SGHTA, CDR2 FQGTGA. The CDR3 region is CASSSTVDNEQFF. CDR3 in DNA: TGTGCCAGCAGCTCGACAGTAGACAATGAGCAGTTCTTC.

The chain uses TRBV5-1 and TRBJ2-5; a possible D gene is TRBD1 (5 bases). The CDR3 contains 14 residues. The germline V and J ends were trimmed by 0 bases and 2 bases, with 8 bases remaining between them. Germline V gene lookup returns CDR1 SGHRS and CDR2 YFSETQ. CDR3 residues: CASSLDGQQETQYF. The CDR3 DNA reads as TGCGCCAGCAGCTTGGACGGACAACAAGAGACCCAGTACTTC.